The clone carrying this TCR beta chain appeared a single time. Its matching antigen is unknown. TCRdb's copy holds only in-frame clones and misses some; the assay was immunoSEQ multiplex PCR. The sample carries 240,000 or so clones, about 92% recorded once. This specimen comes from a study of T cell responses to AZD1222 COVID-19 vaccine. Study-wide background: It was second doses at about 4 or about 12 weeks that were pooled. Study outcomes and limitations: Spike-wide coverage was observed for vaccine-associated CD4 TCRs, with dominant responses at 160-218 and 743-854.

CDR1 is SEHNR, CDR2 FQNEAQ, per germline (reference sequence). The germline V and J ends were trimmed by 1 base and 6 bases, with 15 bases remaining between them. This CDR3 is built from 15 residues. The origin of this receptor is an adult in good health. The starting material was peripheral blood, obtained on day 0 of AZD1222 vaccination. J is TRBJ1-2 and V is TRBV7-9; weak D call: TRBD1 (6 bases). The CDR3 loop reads CASSLEFPGEDGYTF. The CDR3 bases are TGTGCCAGCAGCTTAGAGTTCCCAGGGGAGGATGGCTACACCTTC.